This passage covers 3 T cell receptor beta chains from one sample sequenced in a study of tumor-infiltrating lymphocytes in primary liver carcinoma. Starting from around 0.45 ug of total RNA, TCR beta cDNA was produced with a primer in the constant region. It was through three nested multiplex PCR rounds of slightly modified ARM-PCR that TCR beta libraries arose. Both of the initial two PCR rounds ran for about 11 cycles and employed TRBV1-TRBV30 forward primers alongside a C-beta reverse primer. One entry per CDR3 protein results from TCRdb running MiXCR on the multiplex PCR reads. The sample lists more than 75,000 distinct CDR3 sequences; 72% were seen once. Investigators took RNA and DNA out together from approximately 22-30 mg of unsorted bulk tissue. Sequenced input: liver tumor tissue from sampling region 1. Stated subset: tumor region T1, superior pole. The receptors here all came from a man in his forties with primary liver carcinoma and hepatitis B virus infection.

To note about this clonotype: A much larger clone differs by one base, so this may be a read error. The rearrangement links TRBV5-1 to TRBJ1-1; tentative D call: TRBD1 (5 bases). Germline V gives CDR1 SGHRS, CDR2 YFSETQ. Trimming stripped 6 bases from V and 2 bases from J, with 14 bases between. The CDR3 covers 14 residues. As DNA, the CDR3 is TGCGCCAGCATCTTCCCGGGACCAAACACTGAAGCTTTCTTT. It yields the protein CASIFPGPNTEAFF.

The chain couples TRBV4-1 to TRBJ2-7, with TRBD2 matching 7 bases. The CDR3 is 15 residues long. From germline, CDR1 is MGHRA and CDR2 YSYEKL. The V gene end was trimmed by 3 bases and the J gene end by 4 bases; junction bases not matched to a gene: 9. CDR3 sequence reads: CASSHERGGKYEQYF. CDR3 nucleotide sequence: TGCGCCAGCAGCCACGAGAGGGGAGGGAAGTACGAGCAGTACTTC.

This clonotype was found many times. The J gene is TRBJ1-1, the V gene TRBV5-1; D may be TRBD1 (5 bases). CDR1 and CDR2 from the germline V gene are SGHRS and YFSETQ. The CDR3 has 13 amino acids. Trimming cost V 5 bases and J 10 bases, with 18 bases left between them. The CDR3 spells CASSSRDPLGAFF. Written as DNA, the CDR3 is TGCGCCAGCAGTTCCCGGGACCCACTGGGAGCTTTCTTT.